The 17 T cell receptor beta chains presented below share a single source sample, sequenced in a study of beta chain features in type 1 diabetes. Isolated RNA was reverse transcribed in full, so expressed TCRB transcripts were sequenced. Profiled with immunoSEQ multiplex PCR; TCRdb holds only in-frame clones, not every one. The sample holds just over 600,000 clones, 15% to 19% seen once. Specimen: naive CD4+ T cells from blood. The origin of the receptors is a man between 18 and 29 years old in good health.

This clone was picked up a small number of times. The chain has TRBV19 and TRBJ2-2; D is possibly TRBD1 or TRBD2 (5 bases each). Per the germline V gene, CDR1 is LNHDA and CDR2 is SQIVND (reference sequence). The CDR3 length is 15 residues. V gave up 6 bases and J gave up 6 bases, with 17 bases separating them. The CDR3 DNA follows: TGTGCCAGTAGGATGGAGGACAATACGCCCGGGGAGCTGTTTTTT. Its translation is CASRMEDNTPGELFF.

J is TRBJ1-3 and V is TRBV30; D remains ambiguous. Trimming took 1 base from V and 4 from J, leaving 11 bases between them. Germline CDR1 reads GTSNPN; CDR2 reads SVGIG (reference sequence). CDR3 length: 14 amino acids. The CDR3 nucleotides are TGTGCCTGGAGTGGGAGCAGTGGAGGAAACACCATATATTTT. Translated, it gives CAWSGSSGGNTIYF.

In its sample, this clone was seen a few times. The chain joins TRBV20-1 to TRBJ1-1; 7 positions agree with TRBD1. The V gene end was trimmed by 5 bases and the J gene end by 6 bases; junction bases not matched to a gene: 3. Germline values: CDR1 DFQATT, CDR2 SNEGSKA (reference sequence). This CDR3 has 11 amino acids. CDR3 in DNA: TGCAGTGCTCGACAGGGTCCTGAAGCTTTCTTT. Its translation is CSARQGPEAFF.

This clone came up a few times. The V gene is TRBV19, the J gene TRBJ2-1; TRBD2 matches at 10 bases. The J segment lost 5 bases and the V segment lost 5 bases, leaving 6 bases of the junction unmatched. There are 15 residues in the CDR3. Germline values: CDR1 LNHDA, CDR2 SQIVND (reference sequence). The CDR3 reads CASSPWTSGHNEQFF. CDR3 coding DNA: TGTGCCAGTAGTCCCTGGACTAGCGGCCACAATGAGCAGTTCTTC.

This clone was seen only a few times. CDR3 loop: CASSLAQETQYF. CDR3 bases: TGTGCCAGCAGCTTAGCCCAAGAGACCCAGTACTTC. V gene TRBV7-2 combines with J gene TRBJ2-5; D gene ambiguous. The CDR3 is 12 amino acids. Germline V gene data show CDR1 as SGHTA and CDR2 as FQGNSA. Deletions cut 0 bases from V and 1 base from J, with 0 bases between. Full variable domain (outside the CDR3, taken from reference TRBV7-2 and TRBJ2-5): GAGVSQSPSNKVTEKGKDVELRCDPISGHTALYWYRQSLGQGLEFLIYFQGNSAPDKSGLPSDRFSAERTGGSVSTLTIQRTQQEDSAVYLCASSLAQETQYFGPGTRLLVL.

This clone showed up just a few times. The chain carries TRBV19 and TRBJ2-4, with D maybe TRBD1 (5 bases). This CDR3 contains 16 residues. Germline V gene sequence: CDR1 LNHDA, CDR2 SQIVND (reference sequence). V was cut by 6 bases and J by 0 bases, with 15 bases left in between. The CDR3 nucleotides are TGTGCCAGTAGCCTCCAGGGAATACTAGCCAAAAACATTCAGTACTTC. Encoded protein: CASSLQGILAKNIQYF.

This clone turned up a few times. This chain uses TRBV5-1 with TRBJ2-7; perhaps D is TRBD1 or TRBD2 (5 bases each). Trimming stripped 4 bases from V and 7 bases from J, with 21 bases between. The CDR3 contains 15 residues. Germline V gene sequence: CDR1 SGHRS, CDR2 YFSETQ. Here the CDR3 reads CASSLRDGAFMEQYF. CDR3 in DNA: TGCGCCAGCAGCCTCCGGGACGGTGCTTTCATGGAGCAGTACTTC. Looking up the rest from reference TRBV5-1 and TRBJ2-7 gives the full variable domain: KAGVTQTPRYLIKTRGQQVTLSCSPISGHRSVSWYQQTPGQGLQFLFEYFSETQRNKGNFPGRFSGRQFSNSRSEMNVSTLELGDSALYLCASSLRDGAFMEQYFGPGTRLTVT.

This clone has only a few counts. V usage is TRBV19 and J usage is TRBJ1-2; D is unclear. V was cut by 0 bases and J by 7 bases, with 12 bases left in between. Germline CDR1 is LNHDA and CDR2 is SQIVND (reference sequence). CDR3 size: 14 residues. For the CDR3, the DNA is TGTGCCAGTAGTATAGATGGCGGCATCGGTGGCTACACCTTC. Translating gives CASSIDGGIGGYTF. Supplemented by reference TRBV19 and TRBJ1-2, the full variable domain reads DGGITQSPKYLFRKEGQNVTLSCEQNLNHDAMYWYRQDPGQGLRLIYYSQIVNDFQKGDIAEGYSVSREKKESFPLTVTSAQKNPTAFYLCASSIDGGIGGYTFGSGTRLTVV.

The rearrangement uses TRBV6-5 and TRBJ1-5, with D possibly TRBD1 on 6 matching bases. The V gene lost 6 bases and the J gene lost 0 bases, with 12 bases spanning the gap. CDR1 and CDR2 from the germline V gene are MNHEY and SVGAGI. The CDR3 extends over 15 amino acids. The CDR3 DNA is TGTGCCAGCAGCGGGGGCAGCTATAGCAATCAGCCCCAGCATTTT. This gives the protein CASSGGSYSNQPQHF.

The chain recombines TRBV28 with TRBJ2-7; D possibly corresponds to TRBD2 (6 bases). Deletions cut 6 bases from V and 3 bases from J, with 15 bases between. The CDR3 length is 14 residues. CDR1 is MDHEN, CDR2 SYDVKM, per germline. The chain's CDR3 is CASSVPSAGYEQYF. Here the CDR3 DNA reads TGTGCCAGCAGCGTCCCTTCAGCGGGCTACGAGCAGTACTTC. The whole variable domain, remainder taken from reference TRBV28 and TRBJ2-7, is DVKVTQSSRYLVKRTGEKVFLECVQDMDHENMFWYRQDPGLGLRLIYFSYDVKMKEKGDIPEGYSVSREKKERFSLILESASTNQTSMYLCASSVPSAGYEQYFGPGTRLTVT.

There are a few counts of this clone. The chain couples TRBV27 to TRBJ1-2; TRBD1 might be the D (6 bases). CDR3 length equals 13 residues. Trimming took off 3 bases at V and 4 bases at J, with 9 bases between the two ends. Per the germline V gene, CDR1 is MNHEY and CDR2 is SMNVEV (reference sequence). The CDR3 bases are TGTGCCAGCAGTTTTCAACAGGGCTATGGCTACACCTTC. Protein sequence: CASSFQQGYGYTF.

The chain has TRBV7-8 and TRBJ2-7; tentative D call: TRBD2 (5 bases). V lost 2 bases and J lost 3, with 14 bases in between. CDR3 length: 15 residues. Germline lookup yields CDR1 SGHVS and CDR2 FQNEAQ. The CDR3 nucleotides read TGTGCCAGCAGCTTAACGGGAAGCACCCGCTACGAGCAGTACTTC. Amino acid sequence: CASSLTGSTRYEQYF.

This clone was observed a handful of times. V is TRBV27 and J is TRBJ2-7; 9 bases are shared with TRBD2. The germline V gene encodes CDR1 MNHEY and CDR2 SMNVEV (reference sequence). The CDR3 consists of 16 residues. Trimming at V came to 3 bases and at J to 0 bases, leaving 6 bases not matched to a gene. The CDR3 loop reads CASSLGNSGSSYEQYF. CDR3 nucleotides: TGTGCCAGCAGTTTGGGGAATAGCGGGAGCTCCTACGAGCAGTACTTC.

The chain uses TRBV5-4 and TRBJ2-4, with TRBD2 identical over 12 bases. The CDR3 extends over 20 amino acids. Unmatched junction bases numbered 11, after V lost 1 base and J lost 0 bases. CDR1 and CDR2 (germline): SGHNT, YYREEE (reference sequence). The CDR3 loop reads CASSLLWGTSGPLAKNIQYF. CDR3 bases: TGTGCCAGCAGCTTGTTGTGGGGGACTAGCGGGCCACTAGCCAAAAACATTCAGTACTTC.

The rearrangement joins TRBV14 to TRBJ2-7, with 9 bases matching TRBD1. The CDR3 contains 15 residues. Germline V lookup: CDR1 SGHDN, CDR2 FVKESK. The trim removed 6 bases at V and 2 bases at J, leaving 8 bases unmatched. In DNA form, the CDR3 reads TGTGCCAGCAGACCAGGGACAGGGCTTCCCTACGAGCAGTACTTC. This gives the protein CASRPGTGLPYEQYF.

This clone came up a few times. V gene TRBV21-1 combines with J gene TRBJ1-5; TRBD1, the table's D call, was not compared with the DNA. TRBV21-1 is marked as a pseudogene. The CDR3 totals 15 residues. The DNA of the CDR3 is TGTGCCAGCAGCAGGGACAGGGATAAGGATCAGCCCCAGCATTTT. It specifies CASSRDRDKDQPQHF.

This chain links TRBV28 with TRBJ2-3, with 11 bases that match TRBD2. The V gene end was trimmed by 2 bases and the J gene end by 6 bases; junction bases not matched to a gene: 10. This CDR3 spans 17 amino acids. Germline CDR1 is MDHEN and CDR2 is SYDVKM. CDR3 sequence (DNA): TGTGCCAGCAGTTTAGGGGTGGGACTAGCGGAAAGGGATACGCAGTATTTT. Residues: CASSLGVGLAERDTQYF.